These 2 T cell receptor beta chains share one sample of origin, sequenced in a study of OX40 agonist ivuxolimab in advanced cancers. Sequencing used immunoSEQ multiplex PCR; TCRdb keeps in-frame clones, though not all of them. This repertoire shows some 73,000 clones, around 83% found once; its top ten account for approximately 7.7%. The sequences come from CD4+ or CD8+ T cells sorted from blood, collected in a trial of the OX40 agonist ivuxolimab. Every receptor here comes from an adult with an advanced solid tumor such as melanoma, head and neck, liver or kidney cancer.

This clone appeared a single time. The chain links TRBV7-3 to TRBJ2-3, with 7 nucleotides matching TRBD2. The CDR3 covers 14 residues. V lost 6 bases and J lost 2; bases outside the gene matches: 5. CDR1 SGHTA and CDR2 FQGTGA come from the germline V gene. CDR3 DNA: TGTGCCAGCAGTGGGCGGGGGAACACAGATACGCAGTATTTT. Translated, it gives CASSGRGNTDTQYF.

This chain connects TRBV27 to TRBJ1-5, with 7 nucleotides matching TRBD1. The CDR3 sequence is 15 residues long. Germline V lookup: CDR1 MNHEY, CDR2 SMNVEV (reference sequence). V trimming: 6 bases; J trimming: 0 bases; junction bases outside the gene matches: 5. Here the CDR3 DNA reads TGTGCCAGCAGAGGGAGGGGGCTTAGCAATCAGCCCCAGCATTTT. Translating it yields CASRGRGLSNQPQHF.